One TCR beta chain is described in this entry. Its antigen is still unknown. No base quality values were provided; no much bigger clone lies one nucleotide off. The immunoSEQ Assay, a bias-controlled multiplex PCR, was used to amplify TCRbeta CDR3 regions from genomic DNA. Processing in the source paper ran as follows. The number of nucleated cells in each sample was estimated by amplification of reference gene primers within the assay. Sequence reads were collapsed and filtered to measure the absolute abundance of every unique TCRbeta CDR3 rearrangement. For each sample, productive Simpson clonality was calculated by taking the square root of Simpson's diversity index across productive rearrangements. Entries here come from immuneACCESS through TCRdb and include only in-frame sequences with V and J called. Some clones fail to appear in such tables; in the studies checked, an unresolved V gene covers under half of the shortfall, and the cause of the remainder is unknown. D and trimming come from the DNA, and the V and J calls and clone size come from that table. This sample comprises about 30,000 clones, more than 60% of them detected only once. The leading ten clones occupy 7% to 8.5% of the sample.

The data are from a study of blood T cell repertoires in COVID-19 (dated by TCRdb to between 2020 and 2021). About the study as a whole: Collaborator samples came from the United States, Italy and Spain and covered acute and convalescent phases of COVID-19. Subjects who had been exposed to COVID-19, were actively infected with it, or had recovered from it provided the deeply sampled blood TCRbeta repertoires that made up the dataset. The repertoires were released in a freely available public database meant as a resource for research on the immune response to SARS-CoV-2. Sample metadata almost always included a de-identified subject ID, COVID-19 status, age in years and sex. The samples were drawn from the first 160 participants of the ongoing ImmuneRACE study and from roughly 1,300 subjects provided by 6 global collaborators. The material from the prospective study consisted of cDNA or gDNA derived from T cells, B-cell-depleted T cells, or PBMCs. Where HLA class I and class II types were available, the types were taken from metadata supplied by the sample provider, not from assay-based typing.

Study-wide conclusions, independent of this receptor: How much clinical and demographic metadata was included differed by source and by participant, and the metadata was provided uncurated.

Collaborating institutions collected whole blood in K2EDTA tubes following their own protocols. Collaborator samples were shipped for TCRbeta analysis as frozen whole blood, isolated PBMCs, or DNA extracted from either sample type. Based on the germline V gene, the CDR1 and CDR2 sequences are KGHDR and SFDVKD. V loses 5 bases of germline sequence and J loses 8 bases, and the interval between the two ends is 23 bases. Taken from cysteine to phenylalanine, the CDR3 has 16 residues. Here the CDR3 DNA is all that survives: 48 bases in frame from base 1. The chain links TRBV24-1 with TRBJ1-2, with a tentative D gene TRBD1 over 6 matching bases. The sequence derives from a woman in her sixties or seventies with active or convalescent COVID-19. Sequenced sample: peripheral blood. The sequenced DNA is TGTGCCACCAGTGTAGCAATACAGGGAAAATCGGAAGGCTACACCTTC. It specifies CATSVAIQGKSEGYTF.